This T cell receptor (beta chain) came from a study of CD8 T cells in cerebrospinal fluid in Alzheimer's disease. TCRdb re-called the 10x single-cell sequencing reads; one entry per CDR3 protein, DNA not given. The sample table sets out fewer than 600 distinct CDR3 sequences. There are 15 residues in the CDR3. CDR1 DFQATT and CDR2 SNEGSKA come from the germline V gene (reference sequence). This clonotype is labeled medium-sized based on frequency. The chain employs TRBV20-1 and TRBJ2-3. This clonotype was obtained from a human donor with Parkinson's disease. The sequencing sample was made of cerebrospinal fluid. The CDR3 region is CSANNVQVGTDTQYF.